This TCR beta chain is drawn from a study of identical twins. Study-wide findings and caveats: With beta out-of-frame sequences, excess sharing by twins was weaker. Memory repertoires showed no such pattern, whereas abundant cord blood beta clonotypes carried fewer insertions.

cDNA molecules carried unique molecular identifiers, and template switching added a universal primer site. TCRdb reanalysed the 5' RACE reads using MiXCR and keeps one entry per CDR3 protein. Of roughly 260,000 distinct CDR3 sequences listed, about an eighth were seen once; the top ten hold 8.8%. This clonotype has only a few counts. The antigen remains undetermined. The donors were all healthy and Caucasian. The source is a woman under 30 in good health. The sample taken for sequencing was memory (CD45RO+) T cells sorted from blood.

Here the CDR3 DNA reads TGTGCCAGCAGCCCACGACAGTCAAAGTATGGCTACACCTTC. Its protein is CASSPRQSKYGYTF. The rearrangement joins TRBV7-9 to TRBJ1-2, with a tentative D call TRBD1 (5 bases). V was pared by 5 bases and J by 5 bases, with 15 bases between. Germline assignment: CDR1 SEHNR and CDR2 FQNEAQ (reference sequence). The CDR3 is 14 residues long.